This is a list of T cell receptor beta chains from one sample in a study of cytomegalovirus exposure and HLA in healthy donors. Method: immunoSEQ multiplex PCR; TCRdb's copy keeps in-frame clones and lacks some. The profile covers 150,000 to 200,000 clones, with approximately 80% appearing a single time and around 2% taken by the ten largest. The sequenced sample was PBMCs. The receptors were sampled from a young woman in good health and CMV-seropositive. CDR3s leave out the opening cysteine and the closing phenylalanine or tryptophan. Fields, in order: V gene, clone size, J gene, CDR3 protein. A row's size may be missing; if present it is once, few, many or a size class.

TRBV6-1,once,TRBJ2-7,ASTPGTGREQY
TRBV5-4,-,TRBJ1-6,ASSPGGSYSPLH
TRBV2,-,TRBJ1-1,ASSSGVTEAF
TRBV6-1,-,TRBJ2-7,ASTTLAGASSEQY
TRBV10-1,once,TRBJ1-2,ASSESKKGQGISNYGYT
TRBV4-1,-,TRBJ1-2,ASSPPTVGWDGYT
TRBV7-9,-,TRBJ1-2,SSSLGWQPSYGYT
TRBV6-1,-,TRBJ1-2,ASSEVGRANYGYT
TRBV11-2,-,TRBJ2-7,ASTRTGTGDEQY
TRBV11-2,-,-,ASSSLDRLSDYEQY
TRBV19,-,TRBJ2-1,ASSRVAGGYNEQF
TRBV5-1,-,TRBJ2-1,ASSLFSGAYNEQF
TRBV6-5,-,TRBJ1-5,ASSYAWAQPQH
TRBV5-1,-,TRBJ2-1,ASMLGLGANEQF